The 17 T cell receptor beta chains presented below share a single source sample, sequenced in a study of cytomegalovirus exposure and HLA in healthy donors (dated by TCRdb to the late 2010s). Libraries were prepared through the immunoSEQ multiplex PCR assay. This is the immuneACCESS table as TCRdb keeps it, with only in-frame sequences that have V and J called. A part of the clones is gone; compared with another copy, unresolved V genes explain less than half, and the rest is unexplained. For this sample the table gives under 250,000 clones, of which roughly 80% were detected only once. Roughly 5.4% of the sample belongs to the ten largest clones. The sample comprised PBMCs. These TCRs come from a woman aged 18-29 years in good health and CMV-seronegative.

This clone is a singleton in its sample. This CDR3 is also generated by other DNA sequences in the sample. This sequence joins TRBV5-1 and TRBJ2-2; 11 nucleotides agree with TRBD1. The germline V gene encodes CDR1 SGHRS and CDR2 YFSETQ. J gave up 4 bases and V 4 bases, and 3 bases lay outside the gene matches. CDR3 length equals 15 residues. In nucleotides, the CDR3 is TGCGCCAGCAGCGGGGGACAGGGGGTCACCGGGGAGCTGTTTTTT. This gives the protein CASSGGQGVTGELFF.

There are many counts of this clone. The CDR3 loop is CASSDVQGNTEAFF. DNA for the CDR3: TGTGCCAGCAGTGACGTTCAGGGAAACACTGAAGCTTTCTTT. This rearrangement joins TRBV6-6 to TRBJ1-1, with D possibly TRBD1 on 5 matching bases. V was pared by 5 bases and J by 2 bases, with 12 bases between. The CDR3 runs to 14 residues. From germline, CDR1 is MNHNY and CDR2 SVGAGI (reference sequence).

The J gene is TRBJ1-2, the V gene TRBV2; D is perhaps TRBD1 (5 bases). CDR1 and CDR2 from the germline V gene are SNHLY and FYNNEI. Between the trimmed V and J ends, which lost 2 bases and 4 bases, there was a span of 5 bases. The CDR3 spans 12 residues. The CDR3 region is CASSETGYGYTF. The CDR3 nucleotides read TGTGCCAGCAGTGAAACAGGCTATGGCTACACCTTC.

The chain combines TRBV30 with TRBJ2-5, with D perhaps TRBD2 (5 bases). The CDR3 has 14 amino acids. Germline loops: CDR1 GTSNPN, CDR2 SVGIG (reference sequence). The V and J ends lost 5 bases and 1 base respectively, with 14 bases between them. The CDR3 bases are TGTGCCTGGGAGGCGAGGGCGGGCCAAGAGACCCAGTACTTC. Its protein is CAWEARAGQETQYF.

The CDR3 loop reads CASRDYHNEQFF. CDR3 in DNA: TGTGCCAGCAGGGACTACCACAATGAGCAGTTCTTC. The chain links TRBV28 to TRBJ2-1, with D tentatively TRBD2 (6 bases). The CDR3 is made up of 12 amino acids. Germline V gene sequence: CDR1 MDHEN, CDR2 SYDVKM. Trimming removed 6 bases from V and 5 bases from J, with 8 bases in between. Combining the CDR3 with reference TRBV28 and TRBJ2-1 gives the whole variable domain DVKVTQSSRYLVKRTGEKVFLECVQDMDHENMFWYRQDPGLGLRLIYFSYDVKMKEKGDIPEGYSVSREKKERFSLILESASTNQTSMYLCASRDYHNEQFFGPGTRLTVL.

This clone was counted ten times or more. The rearrangement uses TRBV9 and TRBJ2-3, with 7 bases aligning to TRBD2. Per germline, CDR1 SGDLS and CDR2 YYNGEE. The CDR3 contains 16 residues. V lost 0 bases to trimming and J lost 3 bases; unmatched junction nucleotides: 7. CDR3 in amino acids: CASSVEGGRSTDTQYF. The CDR3 DNA sequence: TGTGCCAGCAGCGTAGAGGGCGGGAGATCTACAGATACGCAGTATTTT.

The V and J genes are TRBV6-1 and TRBJ2-3, with 8 bases identical to TRBD1. This CDR3 contains 15 residues. V lost 2 bases, J lost 5 bases, and 6 bases stayed unmatched. The germline V gene encodes CDR1 MNHNS and CDR2 SASEGT. CDR3: CASSERTGLQDTQYF. In DNA form, the CDR3 reads TGTGCCAGCAGTGAACGGACAGGGCTGCAAGATACGCAGTATTTT.

This clone occurred once. The CDR3 loop reads CASSEQADTQYF. CDR3 nucleotides: TGTGCCAGCAGTGAACAGGCGGATACGCAGTATTTT. This chain links TRBV2 with TRBJ2-3; D remains ambiguous. V lost 2 bases and J 6 bases, leaving 6 bases between the germline ends. Germline values: CDR1 SNHLY, CDR2 FYNNEI. The length of the CDR3 is 12 residues.

The rearrangement joins TRBV19 to TRBJ1-3, with D unresolved. Germline-derived CDR1 and CDR2 are LNHDA and SQIVND (reference sequence). The germline V and J ends were trimmed by 8 bases and 0 bases, with 8 bases remaining between them. This CDR3 is 13 amino acids long. The CDR3 nucleotides read TGTGCCAGTGGGCTCGGCTCTGGAAACACCATATATTTT. This encodes CASGLGSGNTIYF.

The CDR3 region has the DNA TGTGCCTGGATATTCCAGATGAACACTGAAGCTTTCTTT. It encodes CAWIFQMNTEAFF. The rearrangement joins TRBV30 to TRBJ1-1; D is ambiguous. This CDR3 is 13 amino acids long. Germline assignment: CDR1 GTSNPN and CDR2 SVGIG (reference sequence). The V end lost 4 bases, the J end lost 0 bases, and 9 bases lay between the germline ends.

The chain couples TRBV30 to TRBJ1-4; no firm D call. Deletions cut 2 bases from V and 7 bases from J, with 17 bases between. CDR3 length equals 15 residues. Germline assignment: CDR1 GTSNPN and CDR2 SVGIG (reference sequence). In DNA form, the CDR3 reads TGTGCCTGGAGTTTATTTGGGGTCGGAAGTGAAAAACTGTTTTTT. Protein product: CAWSLFGVGSEKLFF.

The rearrangement uses TRBV7-6 and TRBJ1-4, with D possibly being TRBD1 (5 bases). With 2 bases removed from V and 5 bases from J, the gap between germline ends came to 6 bases. CDR3 length equals 13 residues. Germline V gene data show CDR1 as SGHVS and CDR2 as FNYEAQ. CDR3 amino acids: CASSLRGNEKLFF. DNA of the CDR3: TGTGCCAGCAGCTTACGGGGCAATGAAAAACTGTTTTTT.

This chain links TRBV28 with TRBJ2-7; either TRBD1 or TRBD2 may fit D (5 bases each). The CDR3 is made up of 17 amino acids. The V gene lost 8 bases and the J gene lost 1 base, with 24 bases spanning the gap. CDR1 is MDHEN and CDR2 is SYDVKM in the germline V gene. The CDR3 DNA sequence: TGTGCCAGCTGCCCTCCCCGAGTTGGGGGAGAGTCCTACGAGCAGTACTTC. It codes for CASCPPRVGGESYEQYF. Full variable domain (rest looked up from reference TRBV28 and TRBJ2-7): DVKVTQSSRYLVKRTGEKVFLECVQDMDHENMFWYRQDPGLGLRLIYFSYDVKMKEKGDIPEGYSVSREKKERFSLILESASTNQTSMYLCASCPPRVGGESYEQYFGPGTRLTVT.

V usage is TRBV5-5 and J usage is TRBJ2-7; possibly TRBD2 for D (6 bases). Germline CDR1 and CDR2: SGHKS and YYEKEE (reference sequence). This CDR3 comprises 16 residues. V was cut by 0 bases and J by 3 bases, with 16 bases left in between. CDR3 amino acids: CASSLGPGGSNYEQYF. CDR3 nucleotides: TGTGCCAGCAGCTTGGGCCCTGGGGGGTCGAACTACGAGCAGTACTTC. Combining the CDR3 with reference TRBV5-5 and TRBJ2-7 gives the whole variable domain DAGVTQSPTHLIKTRGQQVTLRCSPISGHKSVSWYQQVLGQGPQFIFQYYEKEERGRGNFPDRFSARQFPNYSSELNVNALLLGDSALYLCASSLGPGGSNYEQYFGPGTRLTVT.

This clone was seen a few times. DNA of the CDR3: TGTGCCAGCAGTTCCCAGGGGGATGGGGCCAACGTCCTGACTTTC. It encodes CASSSQGDGANVLTF. The chain is built from TRBV6-5 and TRBJ2-6, with TRBD1 matching over 7 bases. Germline trimming cut 4 bases from V and 3 bases from J; bases unmatched to any gene: 3. Per the germline V gene, CDR1 is MNHEY and CDR2 is SVGAGI. CDR3 size: 15 residues.

Of note for this clone: Other DNA sequences in this sample translate to the same CDR3. The J gene is TRBJ2-7, the V gene TRBV4-2; either TRBD1 or TRBD2 may supply D (6 bases each). This CDR3 is 14 amino acids long. CDR1 and CDR2 (germline): LGHNA, YNFKEQ. V dropped 3 bases and J dropped 4 bases, with 13 bases sitting between them. In DNA form, the CDR3 reads TGTGCCAGCAGCCAGGGCACAGGGAGGTACGAGCAGTACTTC. This sequence encodes CASSQGTGRYEQYF.

The CDR3 bases are TGTGCCAGCAGCCCCGGGACAGGGGGAAATAACGAAAAACTGTTTTTT. Its protein is CASSPGTGGNNEKLFF. The chain recombines TRBV7-7 with TRBJ1-4; 11 bases map to TRBD1. This CDR3 contains 16 residues. With V trimmed by 5 bases and J by 8 bases, 10 bases remained unmatched. Germline values: CDR1 SSHAT, CDR2 FNYEAQ (reference sequence).